One T cell receptor (beta chain) is described in this entry. This record comes from a study of early stage breast cancer tumors. Sequenced by immunoSEQ multiplex PCR; TCRdb stores in-frame clones only, minus some. The table has about 72,000 clones, 79% seen once. Germline V gene lookup returns CDR1 SQVTM and CDR2 ANQGSEA. The CDR3 is 14 amino acids. The trim removed 4 bases at V and 1 base at J, leaving 3 bases unmatched. Material for sequencing was blood. The V call is TRBV29-1, the J call TRBJ2-1, with 8 bases aligning to TRBD1. The receptor's source is a person in their sixties with breast cancer. CDR3 amino acids: CSVVWTGSYNEQFF. In DNA form, the CDR3 reads TGCAGCGTTGTGTGGACAGGGTCCTACAATGAGCAGTTCTTC.